What follows is one T cell receptor beta chain and its context. The antigen is not known. Sequencing was performed with immunoSEQ multiplex PCR; in TCRdb, only in-frame clones are kept and a portion is missing. The sample contains approximately 45,000 clones, around 90% of which appear only once. These data belong to a study of OX40 agonist ivuxolimab in advanced cancers. The wider study: Every 2 weeks, ivuxolimab was infused into the patients intravenously at between 0.01 and 10 mg/kg.

The study, taken as a whole, reports: Nonresponders, in some cases, also had low normalized T-cell clonal expansion. The average count of expanded clones was higher among CD8+ T cells than among CD4+.

The CDR3 sequence is 14 residues long. Baseline was the first blood sampling point, followed by cycle 4 day 1 and cycle 7 day 1. The V and J genes are TRBV21-1 and TRBJ2-7; the table's D call, TRBD1, was not checked against the DNA. TRBV21-1 is listed as a pseudogene. This receptor was identified in an adult with an advanced solid tumor such as melanoma, head and neck, liver or kidney cancer. The sequences come from CD4+ or CD8+ T cells sorted from blood, collected in a trial of the OX40 agonist ivuxolimab. Written as DNA, the CDR3 is TGTGCCAGCAGCAGTCGGGCAGGGATCTACGAGCAGTACTTC. Translated, it gives CASSSRAGIYEQYF.